The T cell receptor beta chain described here comes from a study of blood T cell repertoires in COVID-19. Study details: COVID-19 samples collected from the United States, Italy and Spain covered acute and convalescent phases. The analysed material was cDNA or gDNA that came from T cells, B-cell-depleted T cells, or PBMCs.

As handled by the study authors: It was from reference gene primer amplification that nucleated cell counts were estimated. Clones were read by immunoSEQ multiplex PCR, and TCRdb kept only the in-frame ones, dropping some. V and J calls and clone size follow that table, whereas D and trimming were derived from the DNA. The data show 250,000 or so clones, approximately 88% seen once. CDR1 SQVTM and CDR2 ANQGSEA come from the germline V gene. This CDR3 is built from 15 residues. Trimming took 3 bases from V and 6 from J; bases not matched to a gene: 10. The sequenced material came from peripheral blood. The chain combines TRBV29-1 with TRBJ1-1; 10 positions match TRBD1. This receptor was taken from a woman in her 40s who had recovered from COVID-19. The CDR3: CSVDTSGQGISEAFF. The CDR3 region has the DNA TGCAGCGTTGATACATCGGGACAGGGGATTTCTGAAGCTTTCTTT.